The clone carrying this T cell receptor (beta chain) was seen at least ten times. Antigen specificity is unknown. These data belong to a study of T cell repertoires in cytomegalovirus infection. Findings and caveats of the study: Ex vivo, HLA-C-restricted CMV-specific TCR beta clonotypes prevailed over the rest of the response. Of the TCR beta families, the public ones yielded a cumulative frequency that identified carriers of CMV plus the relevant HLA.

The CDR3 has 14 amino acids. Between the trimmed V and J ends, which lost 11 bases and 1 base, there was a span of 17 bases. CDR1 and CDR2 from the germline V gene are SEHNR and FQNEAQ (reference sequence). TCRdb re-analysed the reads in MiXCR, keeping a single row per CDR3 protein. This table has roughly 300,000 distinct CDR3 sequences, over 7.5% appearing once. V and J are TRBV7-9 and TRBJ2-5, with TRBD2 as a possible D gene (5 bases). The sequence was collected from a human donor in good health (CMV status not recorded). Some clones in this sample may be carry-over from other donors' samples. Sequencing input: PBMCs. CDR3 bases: TGTGCCCTGAGCCGGAGCGGCATCCAAGAGACCCAGTACTTC. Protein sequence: CALSRSGIQETQYF.